One and the same sample provided the 20 T cell receptor beta chains below, sequenced in a study of shared clonotypes between healthy human individuals. Only CD45RO-negative cells positively selected for CCR7 counted as naive CD8 cells, so terminally differentiated effector memory CD45RA+ cells were excluded. Sequenced by immunoSEQ multiplex PCR; TCRdb stores in-frame clones only, minus some. Of 2 million or so clones listed, just under 95% are singletons. Sequenced material: naive CD8+ T cells sorted from blood. Source of these receptors: a man aged 18 to 30 in good health.

J is TRBJ1-5 and V is TRBV28, with 7 bases that match TRBD1. The CDR3 has 15 amino acids. CDR1 and CDR2 (germline): MDHEN, SYDVKM. V shed 6 bases, J shed 2 bases, and the junction held 7 bases outside the gene matches. The CDR3, as DNA: TGTGCCAGCAGAAGACAGGGTTCAGGCAATCAGCCCCAGCATTTT. Translation gives CASRRQGSGNQPQHF.

V and J are TRBV6-5 and TRBJ1-1; TRBD1 agrees at 8 bases. The V and J ends lost 5 bases and 3 bases, in that order; junction bases with no gene match: 5. This CDR3 spans 14 amino acids. Germline CDR1 reads MNHEY; CDR2 reads SVGAGI. For the CDR3, the DNA is TGTGCCAGCAGTGCGCAGGGGGCTGACACTGAAGCTTTCTTT. Encoded protein: CASSAQGADTEAFF.

This chain joins TRBV7-9 and TRBJ2-3; D is perhaps TRBD2 (6 bases). From germline, CDR1 is SEHNR and CDR2 FQNEAQ (reference sequence). V was cut by 4 bases and J by 6 bases, with 14 bases left in between. This CDR3 has 14 residues. The CDR3 is CASSSSGVADTQYF. CDR3 in DNA: TGTGCCAGCAGCTCCTCGGGAGTGGCGGATACGCAGTATTTT.

The rearrangement links TRBV6-6 to TRBJ1-1, with D hard to call. There are 11 residues in the CDR3. Germline V gene data show CDR1 as MNHNY and CDR2 as SVGAGI (reference sequence). The ends were cut back, 7 bases at V and 8 bases at J, with 11 bases in the middle. The CDR3 DNA sequence: TGTGCCAGCACCGGGAACGGCGAAGCTTTCTTT. Amino acid sequence: CASTGNGEAFF.

The chain links TRBV28 to TRBJ1-2; D may be TRBD1 (5 bases). CDR3 length: 16 amino acids. V lost 2 bases and J 4 bases, leaving 17 bases between the germline ends. The V gene's germline CDR1 is MDHEN and CDR2 SYDVKM. The CDR3 DNA follows: TGTGCCAGCAGTTTAAGTGCAGAGGGGTGGGGCTATGGCTACACCTTC. Its translation is CASSLSAEGWGYGYTF.

CDR3 DNA: TGTGCCAGCAGCTTAGTACCGGGACTAGCGGGACCAGATACGCAGTATTTT. It specifies CASSLVPGLAGPDTQYF. The chain combines TRBV13 with TRBJ2-3; 13 bases match TRBD2. CDR1 PRHDT and CDR2 FYEKMQ come from the germline V gene (reference sequence). The CDR3 covers 17 residues. V lost 1 base to trimming and J lost 4 bases; unmatched junction nucleotides: 5.

The rearrangement links TRBV7-9 to TRBJ1-1, with a possible D match to TRBD1 (5 bases). Germline CDR1 SEHNR, CDR2 FQNEAQ (reference sequence). V shed 5 bases and J shed 8 bases, with 12 bases lying between them. The CDR3 contains 12 residues. As DNA, the CDR3 is TGTGCCAGCAGCGAAGTCGGGGCGGAAGCTTTCTTT. It encodes CASSEVGAEAFF. Using reference TRBV7-9 and TRBJ1-1 for the parts outside the CDR3, the full variable domain is DTGVSQNPRHKITKRGQNVTFRCDPISEHNRLYWYRQTLGQGPEFLTYFQNEAQLEKSRLLSDRFSAERPKGSFSTLEIQRTEQGDSAMYLCASSEVGAEAFFGQGTRLTVV.

V usage is TRBV5-4 and J usage is TRBJ1-6, with a possible D match to TRBD1 (5 bases). Trimming cost V 2 bases and J 9 bases, with 12 bases left between them. This CDR3 region has 14 residues. Germline CDR1 and CDR2: SGHNT and YYREEE (reference sequence). In DNA, the CDR3 is TGTGCCAGCAGCTTACAAGGGGAAAGTTCACCCCTCCACTTT. Encoded protein: CASSLQGESSPLHF.

The chain recombines TRBV7-6 with TRBJ2-1; 7 bases line up with TRBD2. Germline CDR1 is SGHVS and CDR2 is FNYEAQ. This CDR3 spans 16 amino acids. Unmatched junction bases numbered 10, after V lost 1 base and J lost 7 bases. The CDR3 sequence: CASSLGGEGLQNEQFF. CDR3 coding DNA: TGTGCCAGCAGCTTAGGCGGGGAGGGCCTCCAAAATGAGCAGTTCTTC.

The sample holds one count of this clone. The J gene is TRBJ2-7, the V gene TRBV5-1; TRBD2 might be the D (5 bases). V was trimmed by 4 bases and J by 0 bases, leaving 8 bases between them. There are 13 residues in the CDR3. Per the germline V gene, CDR1 is SGHRS and CDR2 is YFSETQ. The CDR3 sequence: CASSRSASYEQYF. CDR3 DNA sequence: TGCGCCAGCAGCCGTAGCGCCTCCTACGAGCAGTACTTC.

A word on this clone: This CDR3 is also generated by other DNA sequences in the sample. The chain uses TRBV27 and TRBJ2-1, with 9 bases identical to TRBD2. The V gene's germline CDR1 is MNHEY and CDR2 SMNVEV (reference sequence). The CDR3 sequence is 15 residues long. V shed 5 bases and J 4 bases; nucleotides not matched to a gene: 6. The CDR3 loop is CASSLRLAAYNEQFF. The CDR3 DNA is TGTGCCAGCAGTCTTCGACTAGCGGCTTACAATGAGCAGTTCTTC.

The chain carries TRBV19 and TRBJ2-1; D is possibly TRBD2 (5 bases). Between the trimmed V and J ends, which lost 5 bases and 6 bases, there was a span of 11 bases. CDR3 length: 13 residues. Germline CDR1 reads LNHDA; CDR2 reads SQIVND (reference sequence). CDR3 loop: CASSLARPNEQFF. The CDR3 nucleotides are TGTGCCAGTAGTCTAGCCCGGCCCAATGAGCAGTTCTTC.

Comment on this clone: Other DNA sequences in this specimen translate into the identical CDR3. V and J are TRBV4-1 and TRBJ1-1, with D uncertain. Germline values: CDR1 MGHRA, CDR2 YSYEKL. V lost 4 bases and J 1 base, leaving 10 bases between the germline ends. The CDR3 covers 14 residues. The CDR3 sequence is CASSPRTGNTEAFF. The CDR3 coding sequence is TGCGCCAGCAGCCCCCGGACGGGGAACACTGAAGCTTTCTTT.

The chain couples TRBV6-5 to TRBJ2-5; D unresolved. V was pared by 0 bases and J by 4 bases, with 6 bases between. Germline V gene lookup returns CDR1 MNHEY and CDR2 SVGAGI. The CDR3 extends over 13 amino acids. The CDR3 protein is CASSYSNTETQYF. The CDR3 nucleotides read TGTGCCAGCAGTTACTCGAATACAGAGACCCAGTACTTC.

Remarks on this clone: Distinct nucleotide sequences in the sample also encode this CDR3. V usage is TRBV2 and J usage is TRBJ2-7; possibly TRBD2 for D (5 bases). From germline, CDR1 is SNHLY and CDR2 FYNNEI. Between the trimmed V and J ends, which lost 8 bases and 3 bases, there was a span of 11 bases. The CDR3 has 12 residues. CDR3 amino acids: CASCPGGYEQYF. The CDR3 nucleotides are TGTGCCAGCTGCCCAGGAGGCTACGAGCAGTACTTC.

In DNA form, the CDR3 reads TGTGCCAGCAGCGTAGAGGGGGGTTTAGCGGGAGTAGGCGAGCAGTACTTC. Its translation: CASSVEGGLAGVGEQYF. V and J are TRBV9 and TRBJ2-7; 9 positions match TRBD2. Germline CDR1 and CDR2: SGDLS and YYNGEE. The CDR3 is made up of 17 amino acids. The J segment lost 6 bases and the V segment lost 0 bases, leaving 13 bases of the junction unmatched.

The chain employs TRBV27 and TRBJ2-7, with 7 bases aligning to TRBD2. Looked up from germline, CDR1 is MNHEY and CDR2 is SMNVEV (reference sequence). Unmatched junction bases numbered 12, after V lost 5 bases and J lost 2 bases. The CDR3 length is 16 residues. The DNA of the CDR3 is TGTGCCAGCAGTCCCTCCCGGGGGGAGGCCCCCTACGAGCAGTACTTC. Protein: CASSPSRGEAPYEQYF.

The chain has TRBV5-6 and TRBJ2-1; D uncertain. V lost 2 bases to trimming and J lost 0 bases, with 6 bases between them. Germline assignment: CDR1 SGHDT and CDR2 YYEEEE. This CDR3 is built from 14 residues. CDR3 region: CASSFGDSYNEQFF. As DNA, the CDR3 is TGTGCCAGCAGCTTTGGCGACTCCTACAATGAGCAGTTCTTC.

The chain uses TRBV9 and TRBJ2-2, with no clear D. CDR1 and CDR2 from the germline V gene are SGDLS and YYNGEE. This CDR3 has 17 amino acids. Between the trimmed V and J ends, which lost 0 bases and 1 base, there was a span of 13 bases. CDR3 sequence (DNA): TGTGCCAGCAGCGTAGGGGCAGGAGCTTTGAACACCGGGGAGCTGTTTTTT. Its protein product is CASSVGAGALNTGELFF.

This clone was picked up one time. J is TRBJ2-5 and V is TRBV27; 10 bases align to TRBD1. The CDR3 runs to 15 residues. Germline V CDR1 and CDR2: MNHEY, SMNVEV (reference sequence). V dropped 2 bases and J dropped 9; count of bases not matched to a gene: 9. The chain's CDR3 is CASSLAAGTGVPQYF. CDR3 sequence (DNA): TGTGCCAGCAGTTTAGCGGCCGGGACAGGGGTTCCCCAGTACTTC.